This is a list of T cell receptor beta chains from one sample in a study of blood T cell repertoires in COVID-19. Sequenced by immunoSEQ multiplex PCR; TCRdb stores in-frame clones only, minus some. The sample consists of about 170,000 clones, roughly 86% of them appearing once. Sequencing was done on a sample of peripheral blood. These receptors originate from a man aged 55 to 70 with COVID-19, enrolled during active disease. Each CDR3 is given with its conserved first and last residue. A D gene is named only where the DNA matches it firmly. The size field is filled for only some rows; it gives once, few, many or a size class.

>-|TRBV19|-|TRBJ1-3
TGTGCCAGTAGTTCTGGGCCGGGACTCTACATATATTTT
CASSSGPGLYIYF
>-|TRBV19|once|TRBJ1-2
TGTGCCAGTAGTATCTCCAGGGATAACTATGGCTACACCTTC
CASSISRDNYGYTF
>-|TRBV7-2|-|TRBJ2-7
TGTGCCAGCAGGGACAGTTCCTACGAGCAGTACTTC
CASRDSSYEQYF
>-|TRBV7-2|-|TRBJ1-5
TGTGCCAGCAGCTTAGCAGCCAATCAGCCCCAGCATTTT
CASSLAANQPQHF
>TRBD1|TRBV6-2/TRBV6-3|few|TRBJ1-5
TGTGCCAGCAGTTACTCCACAGGGGGCGTCATTGCTCAGCCCCAGCATTTT
CASSYSTGGVIAQPQHF
>TRBD1|TRBV6-2/TRBV6-3|-|TRBJ2-7
TGTGCCAGCAGACCTTCCGGGACAGGAGCCTACGAGCAGTACTTC
CASRPSGTGAYEQYF
>-|TRBV28|once|TRBJ2-7
TGTGCCAGCAGTTTCAGGCGAACCCTGACAGAGCAGTACTTC
CASSFRRTLTEQYF
>TRBD1|TRBV19|once|TRBJ2-7
TGTGCCAGTAGTCCAGGGACAGACTTCTACGAGCAGTACTTC
CASSPGTDFYEQYF
>TRBD2|TRBV24-1|-|TRBJ2-2
TGTGCCACCCTGGGGGATAGCGGGACCACCGGGGAGCTGTTTTTT
CATLGDSGTTGELFF
>TRBD2|TRBV7-2|-|TRBJ2-7
TGTGCCAGCAGCTTATTTGTTAGCGGGAGCTACGAGCAGTACTTC
CASSLFVSGSYEQYF
>TRBD1|TRBV12-3/TRBV12-4|few|TRBJ1-1
TGTGCCAGCAGGGGACAGGCGGGGACTGAAGCTTTCTTT
CASRGQAGTEAFF